This T cell receptor beta chain was found in a study of cytomegalovirus exposure and HLA in healthy donors. 60 Vbeta and 13 Jbeta primers were used in PCR. Methods used by the authors: As a later analysis found, there were about 80 million unique TCR beta chains, of which roughly 11 million were shared. Generated by immunoSEQ multiplex PCR, the TCRdb table keeps only in-frame clones and is missing some. V and J calls plus clone size are reproduced from that table; the DNA served to infer D and trimming. The table includes 150,000 to 200,000 clones, about 80% detected once. Overall study findings and caveats: Evidence from a later analysis indicated that most CMV-associated TCR beta chains looked HLA-restricted.

This clone turned up a few times. Its antigen remains unidentified. The material sequenced was PBMCs. The TCR comes from a woman in her twenties or thirties in good health and CMV-seronegative.

CDR3 sequence reads: CASSLLGTSGFYEQYF. In DNA form, the CDR3 reads TGTGCCAGCAGTTTATTGGGGACTAGCGGGTTCTACGAGCAGTACTTC. The chain is built from TRBV27 and TRBJ2-7; 12 bases fit TRBD2. Germline V gives CDR1 MNHEY, CDR2 SMNVEV (reference sequence). The CDR3 has 16 residues. J gave up 3 bases and V 1 base, and 4 bases lay outside the gene matches.